Below are 27 T cell receptor beta chains sequenced from a single sample in a study of shared clonotypes between healthy human individuals. Sequencing was performed with immunoSEQ multiplex PCR; in TCRdb, only in-frame clones are kept and a portion is missing. The sample shows about 600,000 clones, almost 97% of them seen only once. Sequenced input: naive CD4+ T cells sorted from blood. Noted subset: CD45RA+ positively selected. All receptors derive from a woman in her twenties or thirties in good health.

V is TRBV5-1 and J is TRBJ1-4, with unresolved D. From germline, CDR1 is SGHRS and CDR2 YFSETQ. The V gene lost 1 base and the J gene lost 0 bases, with 16 bases spanning the gap. The CDR3 totals 18 residues. CDR3 in DNA: TGCGCCAGCAGCTTGAGAGGTCGCAGATCTACAACTAATGAAAAACTGTTTTTT. Translating it yields CASSLRGRRSTTNEKLFF.

The genes are TRBV2 and TRBJ2-5, with unresolved D. This CDR3 has 14 residues. V lost 0 bases and J 5 bases, leaving 10 bases between the germline ends. Looked up from germline, CDR1 is SNHLY and CDR2 is FYNNEI. The CDR3 loop is CASSEARVRETQYF. CDR3 DNA sequence: TGTGCCAGCAGTGAAGCGCGAGTTCGCGAGACCCAGTACTTC.

V and J are TRBV5-1 and TRBJ2-5; perhaps TRBD2 as D (5 bases). Germline V gene sequence: CDR1 SGHRS, CDR2 YFSETQ. This CDR3 spans 15 amino acids. V was pared by 0 bases and J by 5 bases, with 14 bases between. CDR3 DNA: TGCGCCAGCAGCTTGGCCGGACGGCCGGGGGAGACCCAGTACTTC. Translating gives CASSLAGRPGETQYF.

In its sample, this clone was seen a few times. The CDR3 region has the DNA TGTGCCAGCAGTTTATATCCCGGGACCGAGCAGTACTTC. It is translated as CASSLYPGTEQYF. V is TRBV28 and J is TRBJ2-7; D is perhaps TRBD1 or TRBD2 (5 bases each). From germline, CDR1 is MDHEN and CDR2 SYDVKM. The CDR3 covers 13 residues. V lost 1 base, J lost 6 bases, and 10 bases lay in between.

The chain employs TRBV28 and TRBJ2-5, with TRBD2 matching over 8 bases. This CDR3 comprises 16 residues. V shed 3 bases and J 5 bases; nucleotides not matched to a gene: 11. Looked up from germline, CDR1 is MDHEN and CDR2 is SYDVKM. CDR3 amino acids: CASSFLREGLGETQYF. The DNA of the CDR3 is TGTGCCAGCAGTTTTCTACGGGAGGGCCTCGGGGAGACCCAGTACTTC.

For this clone: Other DNA sequences of this sample code for an identical CDR3. The chain is built from TRBV18 and TRBJ1-4, with D uncertain. The germline V gene encodes CDR1 KGHSH and CDR2 LQKENI. The CDR3 length is 14 residues. Trimming left V 2 bases short and J 0 bases short, with 4 bases between. The CDR3 reads CASSPGATNEKLFF. The CDR3 DNA reads as TGTGCCAGCTCACCAGGCGCAACTAATGAAAAACTGTTTTTT.

On this clone itself: The sample contains more than one DNA sequence encoding this CDR3. The chain recombines TRBV27 with TRBJ2-7, with 8 bases aligning to TRBD2. The CDR3 spans 16 residues. Germline CDR1 reads MNHEY; CDR2 reads SMNVEV (reference sequence). Trimming cost V 2 bases and J 4 bases; bases outside gene matches: 10. CDR3 in DNA: TGTGCCAGCAGTTTAGTGTTCCAGCGGGAGTCTTACGAGCAGTACTTC. It translates to CASSLVFQRESYEQYF.

The CDR3 protein is CASREGLTNEKLFF. Here the CDR3 DNA reads TGTGCCAGCAGGGAGGGGTTGACTAATGAAAAACTGTTTTTT. The V gene is TRBV28, the J gene TRBJ1-4; the D gene is possibly TRBD1 (5 bases). Trimming took off 6 bases at V and 2 bases at J, with 10 bases between the two ends. Germline-derived CDR1 and CDR2 are MDHEN and SYDVKM. The CDR3 is 14 amino acids.

The V gene is TRBV7-9, the J gene TRBJ1-2, with D hard to call. Per the germline V gene, CDR1 is SEHNR and CDR2 is FQNEAQ (reference sequence). V was trimmed by 5 bases and J by 5 bases, leaving 12 bases between them. The length of the CDR3 is 13 residues. The DNA for the CDR3 is TGTGCCAGCAGCCACATGGTTGAATATGGCTACACCTTC. Its translation: CASSHMVEYGYTF.

J is TRBJ2-1 and V is TRBV4-2; 10 positions match TRBD2. Trimming cost V 4 bases and J 6 bases; bases outside gene matches: 6. This CDR3 has 15 amino acids. Germline loops: CDR1 LGHNA, CDR2 YNFKEQ. CDR3 sequence reads: CASSPLAGEGNEQFF. CDR3 DNA: TGTGCCAGCAGCCCCCTAGCGGGAGAAGGCAATGAGCAGTTCTTC.

The chain recombines TRBV5-1 with TRBJ1-4; D might be TRBD1 (6 bases). Per the germline V gene, CDR1 is SGHRS and CDR2 is YFSETQ. Trimming removed 0 bases from V and 11 bases from J, with 11 bases in between. The CDR3 covers 13 residues. CDR3 coding DNA: TGCGCCAGCAGCTTGGCAGGGGACGGCAAACTGTTTTTT. As protein: CASSLAGDGKLFF. Full variable domain (rest looked up from reference TRBV5-1 and TRBJ1-4): KAGVTQTPRYLIKTRGQQVTLSCSPISGHRSVSWYQQTPGQGLQFLFEYFSETQRNKGNFPGRFSGRQFSNSRSEMNVSTLELGDSALYLCASSLAGDGKLFFGSGTQLSVL.

The V call is TRBV28, the J call TRBJ2-7; tentatively, D is TRBD1 (5 bases). This CDR3 is 15 amino acids long. The V gene's germline CDR1 is MDHEN and CDR2 SYDVKM. V gave up 3 bases and J gave up 0 bases, with 12 bases separating them. DNA for the CDR3: TGTGCCAGCAGTTTGGGGCTTCCCTACTCCTACGAGCAGTACTTC. This sequence encodes CASSLGLPYSYEQYF.

This clone occurred once. This chain connects TRBV6-5 to TRBJ2-1; D possibly matches TRBD1 or TRBD2 (5 bases each). Germline assignment: CDR1 MNHEY and CDR2 SVGAGI. Trimming shortened V by 6 bases and J by 7 bases, and 13 bases separated the two germline ends. The CDR3 contains 13 residues. This CDR3 reads CASSPRERNEQFF. The CDR3 bases are TGTGCCAGCAGCCCCAGGGAGAGGAATGAGCAGTTCTTC.

This clone was picked up one time. The rearrangement links TRBV28 to TRBJ2-6; 7 bases agree with TRBD2. Per germline, CDR1 MDHEN and CDR2 SYDVKM. The CDR3 consists of 17 residues. J lost 0 bases, V lost 6 bases, and 8 bases had no gene match. The CDR3 bases are TGTGCCAGCAGCACCCCGGGAGGAAGCTCTGGGGCCAACGTCCTGACTTTC. Its protein is CASSTPGGSSGANVLTF.

This chain connects TRBV14 to TRBJ2-2; the D is unclear. Trimming pared 3 bases from V and 6 bases from J, leaving 23 bases between. Germline V lookup: CDR1 SGHDN, CDR2 FVKESK. This CDR3 is 18 amino acids long. Here the CDR3 reads CASSQTDDWRLDAGELFF. The CDR3 nucleotides are TGTGCCAGCAGCCAGACCGACGACTGGAGATTAGATGCCGGGGAGCTGTTTTTT.

This sequence joins TRBV28 and TRBJ2-1, with D unresolved. Germline CDR1 is MDHEN and CDR2 is SYDVKM. The CDR3 extends over 15 amino acids. V lost 3 bases and J 3 bases, leaving 12 bases between the germline ends. CDR3 DNA: TGTGCCAGCAGTTTTTTTACAAGACACTACAATGAGCAGTTCTTC. It specifies CASSFFTRHYNEQFF.

The genes are TRBV9 and TRBJ1-3; no reliable D call. The V gene lost 1 base and the J gene lost 0 bases, with 14 bases spanning the gap. The CDR3 contains 17 residues. The germline CDR1 and CDR2 sequences are SGDLS and YYNGEE. The DNA for the CDR3 is TGTGCCAGCAGCGTAAGGTTGGGCAGAGCCTCTGGAAACACCATATATTTT. Amino acid sequence: CASSVRLGRASGNTIYF.

This clone is a singleton in its sample. The chain carries TRBV28 and TRBJ2-7; D perhaps matches TRBD2 (5 bases). V gave up 5 bases and J gave up 6 bases, with 20 bases separating them. Germline CDR1 and CDR2: MDHEN and SYDVKM. The CDR3 runs 15 residues. CDR3: CASSVPGIRRSEQYF. Here the CDR3 DNA reads TGTGCCAGCAGTGTTCCGGGAATACGGAGGTCCGAGCAGTACTTC.

This clone was counted a single time. The chain joins TRBV19 to TRBJ2-1; TRBD1 aligns across 8 bases. This CDR3 spans 16 amino acids. Looked up from germline, CDR1 is LNHDA and CDR2 is SQIVND (reference sequence). V was pared by 3 bases and J by 6 bases, with 10 bases of the junction left unmatched. Here the CDR3 reads CASSIELGQVGNEQFF. CDR3 DNA: TGTGCCAGTAGTATCGAGCTGGGACAGGTGGGCAATGAGCAGTTCTTC.

V gene TRBV4-1 combines with J gene TRBJ2-4; 9 positions agree with TRBD2. There are 17 residues in the CDR3. J lost 4 bases, V lost 0 bases, and 7 bases had no gene match. Germline V gene data show CDR1 as MGHRA and CDR2 as YSYEKL. CDR3 sequence reads: CASSQDGSSGTKNIQYF. Here the CDR3 DNA reads TGCGCCAGCAGCCAAGATGGTTCTAGCGGGACAAAAAACATTCAGTACTTC.

This chain connects TRBV14 to TRBJ2-2; 9 bases are a match to TRBD2. Germline V gives CDR1 SGHDN, CDR2 FVKESK. V lost 0 bases, J lost 5 bases, and 10 bases stayed unmatched. CDR3 length equals 18 residues. CDR3 nucleotides: TGTGCCAGCAGCCAAGACCCCTCTAGCGGGATCGGTACCGGGGAGCTGTTTTTT. This gives the protein CASSQDPSSGIGTGELFF.

This sequence joins TRBV2 and TRBJ2-5; 10 bases are a match to TRBD1. CDR3 length: 14 amino acids. The V and J ends lost 6 bases and 7 bases, in that order; junction bases with no gene match: 8. CDR1 and CDR2 from the germline V gene are SNHLY and FYNNEI. The CDR3 is CASREGTGAGTQYF. The CDR3 nucleotides are TGTGCCAGCAGGGAGGGGACAGGGGCAGGGACCCAGTACTTC.

This rearrangement joins TRBV5-1 to TRBJ2-6; D remains unclear. V was cut by 0 bases and J by 2 bases, with 6 bases left in between. CDR1 SGHRS and CDR2 YFSETQ come from the germline V gene. This CDR3 region has 15 residues. The CDR3: CASSLVTAGANVLTF. The CDR3 nucleotides read TGCGCCAGCAGCTTGGTTACGGCTGGGGCCAACGTCCTGACTTTC.

The V gene is TRBV7-9, the J gene TRBJ2-1, with 11 bases matching TRBD2. The CDR3 is 14 amino acids. V lost 5 bases to trimming and J lost 8 bases; unmatched junction nucleotides: 5. Germline lookup yields CDR1 SEHNR and CDR2 FQNEAQ (reference sequence). CDR3 nucleotides: TGTGCCAGCAGCCCAACGACTAGCGGGGATGAGCAGTTCTTC. As protein: CASSPTTSGDEQFF. The whole variable domain, filled in from reference TRBV7-9 and TRBJ2-1, reads DTGVSQNPRHKITKRGQNVTFRCDPISEHNRLYWYRQTLGQGPEFLTYFQNEAQLEKSRLLSDRFSAERPKGSFSTLEIQRTEQGDSAMYLCASSPTTSGDEQFFGPGTRLTVL.

The chain uses TRBV9 and TRBJ2-1, with D unclear. This CDR3 has 15 residues. In germline, CDR1 is SGDLS, CDR2 YYNGEE. V lost 4 bases, J lost 4 bases, and 15 bases lay in between. CDR3 region: CASSPGSGPYNEQFF. In DNA, the CDR3 is TGTGCCAGCAGCCCTGGGTCAGGCCCATACAATGAGCAGTTCTTC.

The chain carries TRBV29-1 and TRBJ2-1; D not certain. With 4 bases removed from V and 1 base from J, the gap between germline ends came to 8 bases. Germline values: CDR1 SQVTM, CDR2 ANQGSEA. The CDR3 runs 13 residues. CDR3 in DNA: TGCAGCGTTGGGCCCAGGTCCTACAATGAGCAGTTCTTC. It yields the protein CSVGPRSYNEQFF.

The chain joins TRBV7-3 to TRBJ2-4, with a tentative D call TRBD2 (5 bases). The CDR3 spans 15 residues. Trimming removed 1 base at V and 8 bases at J, with 15 bases between. Germline V gene data show CDR1 as SGHTA and CDR2 as FQGTGA. As DNA, the CDR3 is TGTGCCAGCAGCTTAATGGGTCTAGCCGGGGACATTCAGTACTTC. Amino acid sequence: CASSLMGLAGDIQYF.